The subject of this entry is one TCR beta chain. What it binds is unknown. The sample belongs to a study of CD8 T cells in ankylosing spondylitis. The study, taken as a whole, reports: In ankylosing spondylitis blood, a motif of roughly eight highly homologous TCR beta variants appeared characteristic. Reactive arthritis synovial fluid and blood were previously reported to contain some motif variants.

CDR3 length: 11 amino acids. CDR1 is LNHDA and CDR2 is SQIVND in the germline V gene (reference sequence). V shed 5 bases, J shed 12 bases, and the junction held 3 bases outside the gene matches. 5'-RACE, quantitative and with molecular barcodes, yielded the TCR beta libraries. TCRdb passed the 5' RACE reads through MiXCR, listing each CDR3 protein once. The data hold about 160,000 distinct CDR3 sequences, with around 8.9% observed a single time. The chain links TRBV19 to TRBJ2-1; the match to TRBD2 covers 8 bases. The receptor's source is a female donor with ankylosing spondylitis or in good health (not recorded which). The sample consisted of blood, either unsorted or a sorted T cell fraction (not recorded which). In DNA form, the CDR3 reads TGTGCCAGTAGTTCGGGAGGGTCGCAGTTCTTC. Encoded protein: CASSSGGSQFF.